This entry concerns a single T cell receptor (beta chain). This specimen comes from a study of blood T cell repertoires in COVID-19. Study-level information: Samples came from the United States, Italy and Spain, spanning acute and convalescent COVID-19.

Only in-frame clones appear in the TCRdb table, and some are missing; sequencing was by immunoSEQ multiplex PCR. The data hold about 130,000 clones, with roughly 79% observed a single time. J gave up 3 bases and V 5 bases, and 6 bases lay outside the gene matches. Germline loops: CDR1 PRHDT, CDR2 FYEKMQ (reference sequence). CDR3 length equals 15 residues. The TCR comes from a human donor in a cohort sampled during active COVID-19. Sequencing was carried out using peripheral blood. J is TRBJ2-2 and V is TRBV13; TRBD2 matches at 7 bases. This CDR3 reads CASSPRTSHTGELFF. CDR3 sequence (DNA): TGTGCCAGCAGCCCCCGGACTAGTCACACCGGGGAGCTGTTTTTT.